The 17 T cell receptor beta chains below all came from one sample that was sequenced in a study of T cells after yellow fever vaccination. One entry per CDR3 protein, called by TCRdb with MiXCR from the 5' RACE reads. The sample includes 75,000 to 100,000 distinct CDR3 sequences, approximately 8.4% of them seen just once. Sequencing used CD8+ T cells not binding an NS4B(214-222) dextramer, sorted from PBMCs, obtained less than 16 days after the first yellow fever vaccination. Receptors originate from a man between 18 and 29 years old who received the YFV17D yellow fever vaccine.

This chain links TRBV14 with TRBJ1-1; a weak D match, TRBD1 (5 bases). The CDR3 length is 16 residues. The germline CDR1 and CDR2 sequences are SGHDN and FVKESK. Trimming pared 4 bases from V and 2 bases from J, leaving 17 bases between. For the CDR3, the DNA is TGTGCCAGCAGCCCCTCCTGGAAGGGGAGAAACACTGAAGCTTTCTTT. The encoded protein is CASSPSWKGRNTEAFF. Drawing the rest from reference TRBV14 and TRBJ1-1, the complete variable domain is EAGVTQFPSHSVIEKGQTVTLRCDPISGHDNLYWYRRVMGKEIKFLLHFVKESKQDESGMPNNRFLAERTGGTYSTLKVQPAELEDSGVYFCASSPSWKGRNTEAFFGQGTRLTVV.

This clonotype qualifies as medium-sized (0.01 to 0.1%). The V gene is TRBV7-3, the J gene TRBJ2-1, with D perhaps being TRBD1 or TRBD2 (5 bases each). This CDR3 is built from 15 residues. Germline V CDR1 and CDR2: SGHTA, FQGTGA. V lost 5 bases, J lost 4 bases, and 15 bases lay in between. CDR3 residues: CASSRGASGYNEQFF. The CDR3, as DNA: TGTGCCAGCAGCCGAGGGGCCTCCGGGTACAATGAGCAGTTCTTC.

This clonotype was seen more than once but under ten times. V is TRBV20-1 and J is TRBJ2-3; tentative D call: TRBD2 (6 bases). This CDR3 comprises 15 residues. The germline V and J ends were trimmed by 6 bases and 0 bases, with 16 bases remaining between them. CDR1 and CDR2 from the germline V gene are DFQATT and SNEGSKA (reference sequence). For the CDR3, the DNA is TGCAGTGCCAGGATCCCGGGACTGAGCACAGATACGCAGTATTTT. Encoded protein: CSARIPGLSTDTQYF.

This clonotype was picked up a small number of times. The CDR3 region is CASSTSGGAYNEQFF. CDR3 sequence (DNA): TGTGCCAGCAGCACGTCCGGCGGGGCCTACAATGAGCAGTTCTTC. The chain uses TRBV11-2 and TRBJ2-1; D is perhaps TRBD2 (6 bases). In germline, CDR1 is SGHAT, CDR2 FQNNGV. Trimming cost V 5 bases and J 2 bases, with 13 bases left between them. There are 15 residues in the CDR3.

This clonotype was detected only a few times. This chain connects TRBV7-9 to TRBJ2-5; tentative D call: TRBD2 (5 bases). The V gene's germline CDR1 is SEHNR and CDR2 FQNEAQ (reference sequence). Trimming removed 5 bases from V and 1 base from J, with 8 bases in between. This CDR3 region has 13 residues. CDR3 nucleotides: TGTGCCAGCAGCGACGGACTCCAAGAGACCCAGTACTTC. It is translated as CASSDGLQETQYF.

Note on this clonotype: It may be a read error: a sequence one base away is much more abundant. The chain's CDR3 is CRGTGYTGELFF. Here the CDR3 DNA reads TGCAGAGGGACAGGGTATACCGGGGAGCTGTTTTTT. The rearrangement uses TRBV29-1 and TRBJ2-2, with 9 bases fitting TRBD1. The CDR3 totals 12 residues. Germline V CDR1 and CDR2: SQVTM, ANQGSEA.

The V and J genes are TRBV4-2 and TRBJ1-2; D call uncertain. V lost 0 bases, J lost 6 bases, and 11 bases lay in between. The CDR3 contains 14 residues. The V gene's germline CDR1 is LGHNA and CDR2 YNFKEQ. CDR3 nucleotides: TGTGCCAGCAGCCAAGATGGGTACGTGGATGGCTACACCTTC. This sequence encodes CASSQDGYVDGYTF.

This clonotype was counted between two and nine times. The chain combines TRBV4-3 with TRBJ2-3, with TRBD2 identical over 7 bases. V lost 1 base, J lost 5 bases, and 6 bases stayed unmatched. In germline, CDR1 is LGHNA, CDR2 YSLEER. The CDR3 length is 15 residues. The CDR3 DNA is TGCGCCAGCAGCCAAGTCGATGGGGGGGTAGATACGCAGTATTTT. Protein: CASSQVDGGVDTQYF.

The chain combines TRBV30 with TRBJ1-1; the match to TRBD1 covers 9 bases. From germline, CDR1 is GTSNPN and CDR2 SVGIG (reference sequence). The CDR3 is 14 amino acids. After removal of 3 bases from V and 1 base from J, the junction contained 3 bases not matched to a gene. The CDR3 loop reads CAWSMGQGNTEAFF. The CDR3 coding sequence is TGTGCCTGGAGCATGGGACAGGGGAACACTGAAGCTTTCTTT.

This clonotype was seen a handful of times. The chain employs TRBV7-9 and TRBJ1-2, with D possibly TRBD1 on 6 matching bases. The CDR3 has 15 amino acids. Germline V lookup: CDR1 SEHNR, CDR2 FQNEAQ (reference sequence). V lost 0 bases and J lost 6, with 14 bases in between. The CDR3 DNA is TGTGCCAGCAGCTTAGCGTACGGGGGCTTCGATGGCTACACCTTC. The encoded protein is CASSLAYGGFDGYTF.

This clonotype showed up just a few times. The V gene is TRBV5-1, the J gene TRBJ2-7, with 10 bases fitting TRBD1. Germline assignment: CDR1 SGHRS and CDR2 YFSETQ. This CDR3 comprises 15 residues. V shed 2 bases, J shed 7 bases, and the junction held 9 bases outside the gene matches. The CDR3 loop reads CASSFGGTGVREQYF. The CDR3 nucleotides read TGCGCCAGCAGCTTTGGAGGGACAGGGGTACGGGAGCAGTACTTC. Filled out from reference TRBV5-1 and TRBJ2-7, the complete variable domain reads KAGVTQTPRYLIKTRGQQVTLSCSPISGHRSVSWYQQTPGQGLQFLFEYFSETQRNKGNFPGRFSGRQFSNSRSEMNVSTLELGDSALYLCASSFGGTGVREQYFGPGTRLTVT.

This clonotype was picked up a small number of times. The chain carries TRBV9 and TRBJ2-7; D is unclear. The CDR3 is 15 amino acids. CDR1 is SGDLS, CDR2 YYNGEE, per germline. The V end was cut by 4 bases, the J end by 7 bases, with 21 bases between. The CDR3 here is CASSPPGRYTAEQYF. The CDR3 DNA reads TGTGCCAGCAGCCCCCCGGGTCGCTATACAGCGGAGCAGTACTTC.

The J gene is TRBJ2-7, the V gene TRBV15; the D gene is possibly TRBD2 (6 bases). Between the trimmed V and J ends, which lost 5 bases and 0 bases, there was a span of 11 bases. The CDR3 contains 14 residues. CDR1 is LNHNV, CDR2 YYDKDF, per germline (reference sequence). CDR3 sequence reads: CATSEGRGSYEQYF. The CDR3 nucleotides read TGTGCCACCAGCGAGGGGCGGGGCTCCTACGAGCAGTACTTC. Complete variable domain (other parts from reference TRBV15 and TRBJ2-7): DAMVIQNPRYQVTQFGKPVTLSCSQTLNHNVMYWYQQKSSQAPKLLFHYYDKDFNNEADTPDNFQSRRPNTSFCFLDIRSPGLGDTAMYLCATSEGRGSYEQYFGPGTRLTVT.

The chain couples TRBV4-1 to TRBJ1-5; no definite D call. CDR1 and CDR2 (germline): MGHRA, YSYEKL. The CDR3 covers 15 residues. V was cut by 0 bases and J by 1 base, with 7 bases left in between. In nucleotides, the CDR3 is TGCGCCAGCAGCCAAGAGACACCAAGCAATCAGCCCCAGCATTTT. Amino acids: CASSQETPSNQPQHF.

Only a few counts were recorded for this clonotype. J is TRBJ1-6 and V is TRBV2; D is uncertain. This CDR3 has 14 amino acids. The V and J ends lost 7 bases and 7 bases respectively, with 14 bases between them. Per the germline V gene, CDR1 is SNHLY and CDR2 is FYNNEI. The CDR3 loop is CASTRTGYNSPLHF. CDR3 bases: TGTGCCAGCACCAGGACCGGCTACAATTCACCCCTCCACTTT.

Ten or more counts support this clonotype. The genes are TRBV9 and TRBJ2-3; 8 positions agree with TRBD2. The CDR3 is made up of 18 amino acids. Germline-derived CDR1 and CDR2 are SGDLS and YYNGEE. The trim removed 0 bases at V and 5 bases at J, leaving 14 bases unmatched. The CDR3 region is CASSVDPSRRGALDTQYF. The CDR3 DNA reads as TGTGCCAGCAGCGTAGATCCCTCCAGGCGGGGGGCCTTAGATACGCAGTATTTT.

V is TRBV20-1 and J is TRBJ2-7; weak D call: TRBD1 (6 bases). This CDR3 is 14 amino acids long. V lost 4 bases and J 2 bases, leaving 15 bases between the germline ends. Germline V gene lookup returns CDR1 DFQATT and CDR2 SNEGSKA (reference sequence). The CDR3 DNA follows: TGCAGTGCTATCCACAGGGAAATGACCTACGAGCAGTACGTC. This codes for CSAIHREMTYEQYV.